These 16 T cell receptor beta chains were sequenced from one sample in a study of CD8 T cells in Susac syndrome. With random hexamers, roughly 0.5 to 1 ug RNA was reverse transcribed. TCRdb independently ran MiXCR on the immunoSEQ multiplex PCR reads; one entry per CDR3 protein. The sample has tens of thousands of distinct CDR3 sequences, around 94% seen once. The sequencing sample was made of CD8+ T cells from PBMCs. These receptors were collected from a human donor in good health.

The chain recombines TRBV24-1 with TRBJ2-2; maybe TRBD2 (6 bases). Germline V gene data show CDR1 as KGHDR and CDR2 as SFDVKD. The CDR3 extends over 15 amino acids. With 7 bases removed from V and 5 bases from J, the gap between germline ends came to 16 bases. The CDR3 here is CATSPGTLETGELFF. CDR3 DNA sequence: TGTGCCACCAGCCCCGGGACTCTCGAAACCGGGGAGCTGTTTTTT.

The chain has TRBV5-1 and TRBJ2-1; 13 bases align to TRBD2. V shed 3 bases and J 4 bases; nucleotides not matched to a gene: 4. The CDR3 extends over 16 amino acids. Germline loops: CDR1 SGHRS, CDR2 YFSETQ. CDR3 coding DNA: TGCGCCAGCAGCTCCGGACTAGCGGGGGTATACAATGAGCAGTTCTTC. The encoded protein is CASSSGLAGVYNEQFF.

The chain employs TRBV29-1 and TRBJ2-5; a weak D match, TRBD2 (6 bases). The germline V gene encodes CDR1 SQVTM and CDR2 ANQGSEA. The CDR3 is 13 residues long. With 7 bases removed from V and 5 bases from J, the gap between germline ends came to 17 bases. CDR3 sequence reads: CSAKTGSGETQYF. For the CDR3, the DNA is TGCAGCGCCAAAACCGGGAGTGGGGAGACCCAGTACTTC.

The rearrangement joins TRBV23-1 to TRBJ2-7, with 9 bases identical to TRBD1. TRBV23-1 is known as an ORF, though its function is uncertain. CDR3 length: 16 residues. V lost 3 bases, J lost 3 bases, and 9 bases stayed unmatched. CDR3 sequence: CASSHRGQGRGYEQYF. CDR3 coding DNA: TGCGCCAGCAGTCACCGGGGACAGGGAAGGGGCTACGAGCAGTACTTC.

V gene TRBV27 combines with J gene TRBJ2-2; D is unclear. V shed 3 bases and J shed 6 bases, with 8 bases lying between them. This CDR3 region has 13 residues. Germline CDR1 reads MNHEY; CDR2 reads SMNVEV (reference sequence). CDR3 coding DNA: TGTGCCAGCAGTTTTAGCTTTGCCGGGGAGCTGTTTTTT. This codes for CASSFSFAGELFF.

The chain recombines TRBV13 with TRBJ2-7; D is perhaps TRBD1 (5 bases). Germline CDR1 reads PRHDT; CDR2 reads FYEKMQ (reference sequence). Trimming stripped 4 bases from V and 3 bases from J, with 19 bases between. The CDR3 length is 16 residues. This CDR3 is CASSSLQTGARYEQYF. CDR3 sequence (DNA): TGTGCCAGCAGCTCCTTACAAACAGGAGCTCGCTACGAGCAGTACTTC.

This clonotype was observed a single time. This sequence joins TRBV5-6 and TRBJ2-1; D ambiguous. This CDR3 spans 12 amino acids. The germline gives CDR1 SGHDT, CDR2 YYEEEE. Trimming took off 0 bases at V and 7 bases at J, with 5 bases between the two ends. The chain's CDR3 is CASSLELNEQFF. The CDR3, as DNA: TGTGCCAGCAGCTTGGAGCTGAATGAGCAGTTCTTC.

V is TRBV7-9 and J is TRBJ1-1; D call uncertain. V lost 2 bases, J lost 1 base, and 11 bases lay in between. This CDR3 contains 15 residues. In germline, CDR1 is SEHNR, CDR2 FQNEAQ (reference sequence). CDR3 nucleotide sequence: TGTGCCAGCAGCTTATTGGGTGGAACGAACACTGAAGCTTTCTTT. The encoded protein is CASSLLGGTNTEAFF.

The CDR3 DNA follows: TGTGCCAGCAGCCAAGATGAGGGGGCTCTCTCCTACGAGCAGTACTTC. Encoded protein: CASSQDEGALSYEQYF. The chain recombines TRBV4-2 with TRBJ2-7, with 7 positions matching TRBD1. CDR1 is LGHNA and CDR2 is YNFKEQ in the germline V gene. Trimming removed 0 bases from V and 0 bases from J; junction bases left unmatched: 5. The CDR3 has 16 residues.

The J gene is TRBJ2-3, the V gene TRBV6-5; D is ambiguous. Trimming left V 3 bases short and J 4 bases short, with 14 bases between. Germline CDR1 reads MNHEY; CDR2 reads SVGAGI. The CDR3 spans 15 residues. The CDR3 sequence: CASSYLFARADTQYF. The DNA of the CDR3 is TGTGCCAGCAGTTATCTATTTGCCCGGGCAGATACGCAGTATTTT.

CDR3 loop: CSVAGGYGYTF. The CDR3, as DNA: TGCAGCGTTGCGGGTGGCTATGGCTACACCTTC. The rearrangement joins TRBV29-1 to TRBJ1-2; D is undetermined. V was pared by 4 bases and J by 4 bases, with 7 bases between. Per germline, CDR1 SQVTM and CDR2 ANQGSEA. CDR3 length equals 11 residues.

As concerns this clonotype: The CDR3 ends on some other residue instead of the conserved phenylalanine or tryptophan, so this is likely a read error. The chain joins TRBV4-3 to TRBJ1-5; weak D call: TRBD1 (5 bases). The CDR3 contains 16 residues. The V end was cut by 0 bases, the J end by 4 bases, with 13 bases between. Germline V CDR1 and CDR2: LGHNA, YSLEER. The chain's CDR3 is CASSQDVGWGNQPQHS. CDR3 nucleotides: TGCGCCAGCAGCCAAGATGTAGGGTGGGGGAATCAGCCCCAGCATTCT.

The CDR3: CASSLGDASYEQYF. CDR3 in DNA: TGTGCCAGCAGTTTAGGGGACGCCAGCTACGAGCAGTACTTC. This chain joins TRBV27 and TRBJ2-7; D tentatively reads TRBD1 or TRBD2 (5 bases each). This CDR3 contains 14 residues. Per germline, CDR1 MNHEY and CDR2 SMNVEV (reference sequence). V was pared by 2 bases and J by 3 bases, with 11 bases between.

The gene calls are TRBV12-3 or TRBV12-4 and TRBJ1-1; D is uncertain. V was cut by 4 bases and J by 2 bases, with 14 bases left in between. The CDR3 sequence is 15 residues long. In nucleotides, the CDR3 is TGTGCCAGCAGTTACAGTGGATCCGAAAACACTGAAGCTTTCTTT. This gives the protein CASSYSGSENTEAFF.

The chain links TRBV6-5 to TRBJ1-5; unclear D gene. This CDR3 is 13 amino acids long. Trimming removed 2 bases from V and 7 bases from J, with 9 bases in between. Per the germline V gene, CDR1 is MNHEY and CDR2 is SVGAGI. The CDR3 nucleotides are TGTGCCAGCAGTTACGGGTCTCTCCAGCCCCAGCATTTT. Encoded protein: CASSYGSLQPQHF.

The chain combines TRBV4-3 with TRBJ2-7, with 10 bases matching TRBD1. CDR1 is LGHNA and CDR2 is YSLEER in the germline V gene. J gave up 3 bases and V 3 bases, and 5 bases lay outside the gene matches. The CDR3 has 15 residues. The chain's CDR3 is CASSQQDRGIYEQYF. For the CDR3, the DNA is TGCGCCAGCAGCCAGCAGGACAGGGGGATCTACGAGCAGTACTTC.